Listed below are T cell receptor beta chains from one sample, sequenced in a study of blood T cell repertoires in COVID-19. Generated by immunoSEQ multiplex PCR, the TCRdb table keeps only in-frame clones and is missing some. The sample contains around 25,000 clones, approximately 68% of which appear only once. Sequences were obtained from peripheral blood. These receptors all come from a woman of 80 years or more with acute or convalescent COVID-19. CDR3s include the opening cysteine and the closing phenylalanine or tryptophan. D genes are given only for firm matches. A row's size may be missing; if present it is once, few, many or a size class.

CDR3: CASHGGDGYEQYF; DNA: TGCGCCAGTCACGGGGGAGATGGCTACGAGCAGTACTTC; D: NA; J: TRBJ2-7; size: few; V: TRBV5-1
CDR3: CASSLGQALEQYF; DNA: TGTGCCAGCAGCTTAGGCCAGGCTCTGGAGCAGTACTTC; D: NA; J: TRBJ2-7; size: few; V: TRBV7-8
CDR3: CASRTTRQNYGYTF; DNA: TGTGCCAGCAGAACCACCAGACAGAACTATGGCTACACCTTC; D: NA; J: TRBJ1-2; size: few; V: TRBV6-5
CDR3: CSVEATGGEKLFF; DNA: TGCAGCGTTGAAGCTACAGGGGGTGAAAAACTGTTTTTT; D: TRBD1; J: TRBJ1-4; size: once; V: TRBV29-1
CDR3: CASSLLIGLAGLNEQFF; DNA: TGTGCCAGCAGTCTCTTGATCGGGCTAGCGGGGTTAAATGAGCAGTTCTTC; D: TRBD2; J: TRBJ2-1; size: NA; V: TRBV27
CDR3: CASSDRGQAFF; DNA: TGTGCCAGCAGCGACAGGGGGCAAGCTTTCTTT; D: TRBD1; J: TRBJ1-1; size: NA; V: TRBV6-5
CDR3: CASVVGGNTEAFF; DNA: TGTGCCAGCGTTGTCGGGGGGAACACTGAAGCTTTCTTT; D: NA; J: TRBJ1-1; size: few; V: TRBV25-1
CDR3: CASSSAGRFYEQYF; DNA: TGTGCCAGCTCCTCAGCGGGCAGGTTCTACGAGCAGTACTTC; D: NA; J: TRBJ2-7; size: NA; V: TRBV18
CDR3: CASSSAGTSGSYPHEQYF; DNA: TGTGCCAGCAGTTCCGCCGGGACTAGCGGGAGTTACCCCCACGAGCAGTACTTC; D: TRBD2; J: TRBJ2-7; size: NA; V: TRBV6-2/TRBV6-3
CDR3: CASSVDRDSGANVLTF; DNA: TGTGCCAGTAGTGTCGACAGGGACTCTGGGGCCAACGTCCTGACTTTC; D: TRBD1; J: TRBJ2-6; size: NA; V: TRBV19
CDR3: CASSLSDRFATNEKLFF; DNA: TGTGCCAGCAGTTTATCAGACAGGTTTGCAACTAATGAAAAACTGTTTTTT; D: NA; J: TRBJ1-4; size: NA; V: TRBV28
CDR3: CASSESLGRPAFF; DNA: TGTGCCAGCAGTGAATCACTAGGACGGCCAGCTTTCTTT; D: NA; J: TRBJ1-1; size: NA; V: TRBV12-3/TRBV12-4
CDR3: CASRQGGPNSPLHF; DNA: TGTGCCAGCAGACAGGGGGGGCCCAATTCACCCCTCCACTTT; D: TRBD1; J: TRBJ1-6; size: NA; V: TRBV6-5
CDR3: CASSLDSHSNQPQHF; DNA: TGTGCCAGTAGTCTGGACAGTCATAGCAATCAGCCCCAGCATTTT; D: NA; J: TRBJ1-5; size: few; V: TRBV19
CDR3: CASKGMGANEKLFF; DNA: TGCGCCAGCAAGGGGATGGGGGCTAACGAAAAACTGTTTTTT; D: NA; J: TRBJ1-4; size: NA; V: TRBV5-1
CDR3: CASSTEHWTGAGNSPLHF; DNA: TGTGCCAGCAGCACCGAGCACTGGACAGGTGCCGGTAATTCACCCCTCCACTTT; D: TRBD1; J: TRBJ1-6; size: NA; V: TRBV5-5
CDR3: CASSEQGRQPQHF; DNA: TGCGCCAGCAGTGAGCAGGGTAGGCAGCCCCAGCATTTT; D: NA; J: TRBJ1-5; size: NA; V: TRBV10-2
CDR3: CASSGLAGTDTQYF; DNA: TGTGCCAGTAGCGGACTAGCGGGCACAGATACGCAGTATTTT; D: TRBD2; J: TRBJ2-3; size: NA; V: TRBV19
CDR3: CATSVGGSDYNEQFF; DNA: TGTGCCACCAGTGTAGGAGGGAGTGACTACAATGAGCAGTTCTTC; D: NA; J: TRBJ2-1; size: NA; V: TRBV24-1
CDR3: CASSSTGAYEQYF; DNA: TGTGCCAGTAGTTCTACAGGGGCCTACGAGCAGTACTTC; D: TRBD1; J: TRBJ2-7; size: NA; V: TRBV19
CDR3: CASSIGPGTGEETQYF; DNA: TGTGCCAGTAGTATTGGCCCCGGGACAGGGGAAGAGACCCAGTACTTC; D: TRBD1; J: TRBJ2-5; size: NA; V: TRBV19
CDR3: CASSLGGREVDEQFF; DNA: TGTGCCAGCAGTTTAGGAGGCAGGGAGGTCGATGAGCAGTTCTTC; D: NA; J: TRBJ2-1; size: once; V: TRBV28
CDR3: CATSDGPTAGIYGYTF; DNA: TGTGCCACCAGTGATGGACCCACCGCAGGGATCTATGGCTACACCTTC; D: NA; J: TRBJ1-2; size: large; V: TRBV24-1
CDR3: CASSQGQEETQYF; DNA: TGTGCCAGCTCACAAGGACAGGAAGAAACCCAGTACTTC; D: TRBD1; J: TRBJ2-5; size: NA; V: TRBV18
CDR3: CASSLLAGKDTQYF; DNA: TGTGCCAGCAGCTTGCTAGCGGGAAAGGATACGCAGTATTTT; D: TRBD2; J: TRBJ2-3; size: few; V: TRBV5-4
CDR3: CASSLLAGDTGELFF; DNA: TGCGCCAGCAGCTTGCTAGCGGGAGATACCGGGGAGCTGTTTTTT; D: TRBD2; J: TRBJ2-2; size: NA; V: TRBV5-1
CDR3: CASSTPTGTYGYTF; DNA: TGTGCCAGCAGCACTCCGACAGGGACCTATGGCTACACCTTC; D: TRBD1; J: TRBJ1-2; size: once; V: TRBV6-5
CDR3: CASSLAPSSGAEDTQYF; DNA: TGCGCCAGCAGCTTGGCCCCCTCTAGCGGGGCGGAAGATACGCAGTATTTT; D: TRBD2; J: TRBJ2-3; size: NA; V: TRBV5-1
CDR3: CASRAGLGEKLFF; DNA: TGTGCCAGCAGGGCAGGGTTAGGAGAAAAACTGTTTTTT; D: NA; J: TRBJ1-4; size: few; V: TRBV2
CDR3: CAWRGTGQGGSPLHF; DNA: TGTGCCTGGAGGGGTACGGGACAGGGAGGTTCACCCCTCCACTTT; D: TRBD1; J: TRBJ1-6; size: NA; V: TRBV30
CDR3: CASTTGQGREQYF; DNA: TGTGCCAGCACTACGGGACAGGGGCGGGAGCAGTACTTC; D: TRBD1; J: TRBJ2-7; size: once; V: TRBV2
CDR3: CASSTPGLRNEQYF; DNA: TGTGCCAGTAGTACCCCGGGACTAAGGAACGAGCAGTACTTC; D: TRBD2; J: TRBJ2-7; size: once; V: TRBV19
CDR3: CASTKQGNTEAFF; DNA: TGTGCCAGTACCAAACAGGGAAACACTGAAGCTTTCTTT; D: NA; J: TRBJ1-1; size: NA; V: TRBV6-4
CDR3: CASSQAAGTSGGYTF; DNA: TGTGCCAGCAGCCAAGCCGCCGGGACTAGTGGTGGCTACACCTTC; D: NA; J: TRBJ1-2; size: NA; V: TRBV3-1/TRBV3-2
CDR3: CASGEGASYGYTF; DNA: TGTGCCAGTGGAGAGGGGGCCAGCTATGGCTACACCTTC; D: TRBD1; J: TRBJ1-2; size: NA; V: TRBV2
CDR3: CASSYTGAHTEAFF; DNA: TGTGCCAGCAGTTACACAGGGGCACACACTGAAGCTTTCTTT; D: TRBD1; J: TRBJ1-1; size: NA; V: TRBV6-5
CDR3: CASSPGLAGTYEQYF; DNA: TGTGCCAGCAGCCCGGGACTAGCGGGGACCTACGAGCAGTACTTC; D: TRBD2; J: TRBJ2-7; size: once; V: TRBV3-1/TRBV3-2
CDR3: CASWADRGLSGYTF; DNA: TGTGCCAGCTGGGCAGACAGGGGGCTGTCTGGCTACACCTTC; D: TRBD1; J: TRBJ1-2; size: NA; V: TRBV6-5
CDR3: CASGEGNSDEQFF; DNA: TGCGCCAGCGGGGAGGGTAATTCCGATGAGCAGTTCTTC; D: TRBD2; J: TRBJ2-1; size: NA; V: TRBV5-1
CDR3: CASSQAPRAWANVLTF; DNA: TGTGCCAGCAGCCAAGCCCCGAGGGCTTGGGCCAACGTCCTGACTTTC; D: NA; J: TRBJ2-6; size: NA; V: TRBV3-1/TRBV3-2
CDR3: CATSPPSGVTDTQYF; DNA: TGTGCCACCAGCCCCCCTAGCGGGGTCACAGATACGCAGTATTTT; D: TRBD2; J: TRBJ2-3; size: once; V: TRBV15
CDR3: CASSSRLVRVGEQYF; DNA: TGTGCCAGCAGCTCGCGACTAGTTCGTGTTGGCGAGCAGTACTTC; D: NA; J: TRBJ2-7; size: NA; V: TRBV5-6
CDR3: CASSLALGDGYGYTF; DNA: TGTGCCAGCAGCTTAGCGCTGGGAGACGGCTATGGCTACACCTTC; D: NA; J: TRBJ1-2; size: NA; V: TRBV7-2
CDR3: CASSTLAGDRTDTQYF; DNA: TGTGCCAGCAGCACTCTAGCGGGGGACCGCACAGATACGCAGTATTTT; D: TRBD2; J: TRBJ2-3; size: NA; V: TRBV5-5